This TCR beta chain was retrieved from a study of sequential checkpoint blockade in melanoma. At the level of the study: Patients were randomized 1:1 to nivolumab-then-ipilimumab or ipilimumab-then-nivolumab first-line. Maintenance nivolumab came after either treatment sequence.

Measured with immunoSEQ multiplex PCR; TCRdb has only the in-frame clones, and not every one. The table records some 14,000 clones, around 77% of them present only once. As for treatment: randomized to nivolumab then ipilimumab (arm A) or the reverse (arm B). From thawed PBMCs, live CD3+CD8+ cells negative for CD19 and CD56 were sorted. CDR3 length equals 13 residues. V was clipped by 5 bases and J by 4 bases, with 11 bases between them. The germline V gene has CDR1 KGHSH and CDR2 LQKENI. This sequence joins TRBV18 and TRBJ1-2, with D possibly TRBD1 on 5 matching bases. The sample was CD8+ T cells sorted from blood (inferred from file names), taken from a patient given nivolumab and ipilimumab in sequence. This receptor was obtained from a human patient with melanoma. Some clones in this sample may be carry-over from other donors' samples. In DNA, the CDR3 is TGTGCCAGCTCAGCAGGGTCCCTCTATGGCTACACCTTC. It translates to CASSAGSLYGYTF. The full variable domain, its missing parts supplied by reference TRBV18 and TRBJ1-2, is NAGVMQNPRHLVRRRGQEARLRCSPMKGHSHVYWYRQLPEEGLKFMVYLQKENIIDESGMPKERFSAEFPKEGPSILRIQQVVRGDSAAYFCASSAGSLYGYTFGSGTRLTVV.